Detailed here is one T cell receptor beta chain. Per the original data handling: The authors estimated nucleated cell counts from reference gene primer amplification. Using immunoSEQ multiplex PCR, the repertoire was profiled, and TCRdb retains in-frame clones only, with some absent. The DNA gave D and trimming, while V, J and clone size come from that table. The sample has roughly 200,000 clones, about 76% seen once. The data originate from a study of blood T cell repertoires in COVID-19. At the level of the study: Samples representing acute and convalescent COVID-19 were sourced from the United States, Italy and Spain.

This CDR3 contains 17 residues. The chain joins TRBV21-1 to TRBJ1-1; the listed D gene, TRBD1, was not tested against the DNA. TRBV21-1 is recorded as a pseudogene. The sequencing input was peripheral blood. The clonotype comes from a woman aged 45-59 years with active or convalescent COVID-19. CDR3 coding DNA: TGTGCCAGCAGCGCTAGTCCCGGGACAGGGTTGAACACTGAAGCTTTCTTT. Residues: CASSASPGTGLNTEAFF.